The next 18 T cell receptor beta chains were all read from a single sample in a study of T cell responses to AZD1222 COVID-19 vaccine. Libraries were prepared by immunoSEQ multiplex PCR; TCRdb keeps only in-frame clonotypes and omits some of them. The sample records some 130,000 clones, approximately 91% being singletons. The sequences come from peripheral blood, collected 28 days after the second AZD1222 dose. These receptors were obtained from an adult who received the AZD1222 COVID-19 vaccine.

This clone occurred a few times. The chain joins TRBV28 to TRBJ1-2; D is undetermined. The CDR3 is made up of 14 amino acids. Trimming shortened V by 0 bases and J by 4 bases, and 9 bases separated the two germline ends. CDR1 is MDHEN and CDR2 is SYDVKM in the germline V gene. The CDR3 DNA sequence: TGTGCCAGCAGTTTATGGACGTCCACCTATGGCTACACCTTC. As protein: CASSLWTSTYGYTF.

The chain carries TRBV6-6 and TRBJ2-7; D gene uncertain. The CDR3 is 13 amino acids. Trimming took 5 bases from V and 6 from J, leaving 14 bases between them. CDR1 and CDR2 from the germline V gene are MNHNY and SVGAGI (reference sequence). This CDR3 reads CASSALGLGEQYF. DNA for the CDR3: TGTGCCAGCAGTGCTCTCGGGTTGGGCGAGCAGTACTTC.

V and J are TRBV6-1 and TRBJ1-2; tentative D call: TRBD1 (6 bases). The germline V gene has CDR1 MNHNS and CDR2 SASEGT. Trimming removed 2 bases at V and 4 bases at J, with 23 bases between. This CDR3 region has 18 residues. For the CDR3, the DNA is TGTGCCAGCAGTGAACAGGTGGGGGGCGGGACGGACCCCTATGGCTACACCTTC. Its translation: CASSEQVGGGTDPYGYTF.

This chain connects TRBV27 to TRBJ1-6; D is perhaps TRBD1 (5 bases). Between the trimmed V and J ends, which lost 5 bases and 7 bases, there was a span of 18 bases. This CDR3 is built from 16 residues. CDR1 MNHEY and CDR2 SMNVEV come from the germline V gene (reference sequence). The CDR3 nucleotides read TGTGCCAGCAGTCGGGGACCGCCGCTTTGGAATTCACCCCTCCACTTT. This gives the protein CASSRGPPLWNSPLHF.

V usage is TRBV21-1 and J usage is TRBJ2-6; the D call TRBD1 from the table was never checked on the DNA. TRBV21-1 is a pseudogene. The CDR3 contains 17 residues. In DNA, the CDR3 is TGTGCCAGCAGTCCCGGGACAGTGATCTCTGGGGCCAACGTCCTGACTTTC. It specifies CASSPGTVISGANVLTF.

This clone was found once. The V and J genes are TRBV28 and TRBJ1-1, with 7 bases matching TRBD1. This CDR3 region has 17 residues. V was pared by 5 bases and J by 1 base, with 13 bases of the junction left unmatched. Per the germline V gene, CDR1 is MDHEN and CDR2 is SYDVKM. The CDR3 DNA reads as TGTGCCAGCAGTCAGCGACAGGGAGTTATGAAGAACACTGAAGCTTTCTTT. Residues: CASSQRQGVMKNTEAFF.

This clone has more than one count but fewer than ten. The chain uses TRBV27 and TRBJ1-6; D is possibly TRBD1 (6 bases). Trimming took 0 bases from V and 8 from J, leaving 11 bases between them. Looked up from germline, CDR1 is MNHEY and CDR2 is SMNVEV (reference sequence). The CDR3 extends over 15 amino acids. Written as DNA, the CDR3 is TGTGCCAGCAGTTTATCGGGGGCTATGGATTCACCCCTCCACTTT. Protein product: CASSLSGAMDSPLHF.

The J gene is TRBJ2-1, the V gene TRBV11-3; D possibly uses TRBD1 or TRBD2 (5 bases each). This CDR3 spans 15 amino acids. V was shortened by 5 bases and J by 0 bases, with 11 bases between the two germline ends. In germline, CDR1 is SGHNT, CDR2 YENEEA. CDR3 protein: CASSPGPVSYNEQFF. Here the CDR3 DNA reads TGTGCCAGCAGCCCGGGACCGGTCTCCTACAATGAGCAGTTCTTC.

The chain links TRBV7-9 to TRBJ2-1; D tentatively reads TRBD1 or TRBD2 (6 bases each). Germline CDR1 SEHNR, CDR2 FQNEAQ (reference sequence). V was pared by 8 bases and J by 3 bases, with 23 bases between. CDR3 size: 17 residues. CDR3 sequence reads: CASPVGGLGGDYNEQFF. Written as DNA, the CDR3 is TGTGCCAGCCCCGTAGGGGGTCTCGGGGGAGACTACAATGAGCAGTTCTTC.

The chain is built from TRBV10-3 and TRBJ1-1; possibly TRBD1 for D (6 bases). CDR3 size: 14 residues. Between the trimmed V and J ends, which lost 9 bases and 1 base, there was a span of 15 bases. The V gene's germline CDR1 is ENHRY and CDR2 SYGVKD. The CDR3 sequence is CAIAGAARNTEAFF. The CDR3 nucleotides are TGTGCCATAGCAGGGGCCGCAAGGAACACTGAAGCTTTCTTT.

This clone has just one count. The chain combines TRBV4-2 with TRBJ2-1, with 7 bases fitting TRBD2. CDR1 is LGHNA and CDR2 is YNFKEQ in the germline V gene. The CDR3 covers 17 residues. The V and J ends lost 4 bases and 0 bases, in that order; junction bases with no gene match: 9. The CDR3 loop is CASSPSGGGPSYNEQFF. In nucleotides, the CDR3 is TGTGCCAGCAGCCCAAGTGGGGGAGGGCCCTCCTACAATGAGCAGTTCTTC.

CDR3 residues: CASSPRFEGKNTEAFF. In nucleotides, the CDR3 is TGTGCCAGCTCACCCCGGTTTGAGGGGAAGAACACTGAAGCTTTCTTT. V and J are TRBV18 and TRBJ1-1, with a tentative D call TRBD1 (5 bases). The V end lost 3 bases, the J end lost 1 base, and 15 bases lay between the germline ends. CDR1 KGHSH and CDR2 LQKENI come from the germline V gene. The CDR3 loop spans 16 amino acids.

The V and J genes are TRBV28 and TRBJ2-7, with D unclear. The CDR3 length is 12 residues. Germline V gene lookup returns CDR1 MDHEN and CDR2 SYDVKM. With 6 bases removed from V and 2 bases from J, the gap between germline ends came to 8 bases. CDR3 DNA: TGTGCCAGCAGAGATACTACCTACGAGCAGTACTTC. Amino acid sequence: CASRDTTYEQYF.

This chain links TRBV15 with TRBJ2-1, with 11 bases fitting TRBD2. V lost 0 bases to trimming and J lost 6 bases; unmatched junction nucleotides: 1. The CDR3 consists of 15 residues. Germline V gives CDR1 LNHNV, CDR2 YYDKDF (reference sequence). The CDR3 bases are TGTGCCACCAGCAGAGATCTAGCGGGAGGCAATGAGCAGTTCTTC. Translation: CATSRDLAGGNEQFF.

This chain joins TRBV11-1 and TRBJ2-7; D uncertain. V lost 5 bases and J lost 4, with 9 bases in between. The CDR3 runs to 12 residues. Germline lookup yields CDR1 SGHAT and CDR2 FQDESV (reference sequence). The chain's CDR3 is CASSPDRYEQYF. The CDR3 coding sequence is TGTGCCAGCAGCCCCGATAGATACGAGCAGTACTTC. Together with reference TRBV11-1 and TRBJ2-7, the CDR3 gives the full variable domain: EAEVAQSPRYKITEKSQAVAFWCDPISGHATLYWYRQILGQGPELLVQFQDESVVDDSQLPKDRFSAERLKGVDSTLKIQPAELGDSAMYLCASSPDRYEQYFGPGTRLTVT.

The chain combines TRBV15 with TRBJ2-2, with D hard to call. Germline CDR1 LNHNV, CDR2 YYDKDF (reference sequence). Trimming cost V 5 bases and J 8 bases, with 9 bases left between them. CDR3 size: 12 residues. The CDR3 sequence is CATSLGLGELFF. The DNA of the CDR3 is TGTGCCACCAGCCTCGGGTTGGGGGAGCTGTTTTTT. Looking up the rest from reference TRBV15 and TRBJ2-2 gives the full variable domain: DAMVIQNPRYQVTQFGKPVTLSCSQTLNHNVMYWYQQKSSQAPKLLFHYYDKDFNNEADTPDNFQSRRPNTSFCFLDIRSPGLGDTAMYLCATSLGLGELFFGEGSRLTVL.

The gene calls are TRBV7-3 and TRBJ1-2; D unresolved. The length of the CDR3 is 14 residues. Per germline, CDR1 SGHTA and CDR2 FQGTGA. V lost 5 bases and J lost 2, with 12 bases in between. The CDR3 DNA reads as TGTGCCAGCAGCCCCGGGAGAGCCAACTATGGCTACACCTTC. Translation gives CASSPGRANYGYTF.

The chain has TRBV6-5 and TRBJ2-7, with D possibly matching TRBD1 (5 bases). The V gene's germline CDR1 is MNHEY and CDR2 SVGAGI. This CDR3 has 14 amino acids. Trimming took off 6 bases at V and 7 bases at J, with 19 bases between the two ends. The CDR3 loop reads CASRNPGGAREQYF. CDR3 in DNA: TGTGCCAGCAGGAACCCGGGTGGGGCACGTGAGCAGTACTTC.